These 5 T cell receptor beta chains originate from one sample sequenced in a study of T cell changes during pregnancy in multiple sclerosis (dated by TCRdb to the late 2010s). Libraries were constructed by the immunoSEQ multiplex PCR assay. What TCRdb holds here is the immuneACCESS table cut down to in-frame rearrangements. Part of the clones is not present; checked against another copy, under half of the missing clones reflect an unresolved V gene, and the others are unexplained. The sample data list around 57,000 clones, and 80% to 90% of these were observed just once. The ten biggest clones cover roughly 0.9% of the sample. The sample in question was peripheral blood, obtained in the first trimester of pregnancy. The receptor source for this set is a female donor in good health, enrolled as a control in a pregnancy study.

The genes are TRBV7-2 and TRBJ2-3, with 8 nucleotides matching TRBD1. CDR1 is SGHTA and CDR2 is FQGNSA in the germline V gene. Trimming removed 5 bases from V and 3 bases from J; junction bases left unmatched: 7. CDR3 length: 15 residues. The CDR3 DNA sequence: TGTGCCAGCAGCCTCCGAGACAGGGGAACAGATACGCAGTATTTT. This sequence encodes CASSLRDRGTDTQYF.

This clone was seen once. Here the CDR3 DNA reads TGTGCTAGTGGTTTGGTAAGGGAGGACGAGCAGTACTTC. This sequence encodes CASGLVREDEQYF. This chain connects TRBV12-5 to TRBJ2-7; D is possibly TRBD2 (6 bases). Germline V gives CDR1 LGHNT, CDR2 FRNRAP. The CDR3 is made up of 13 amino acids. V lost 0 bases and J lost 5, with 8 bases in between.

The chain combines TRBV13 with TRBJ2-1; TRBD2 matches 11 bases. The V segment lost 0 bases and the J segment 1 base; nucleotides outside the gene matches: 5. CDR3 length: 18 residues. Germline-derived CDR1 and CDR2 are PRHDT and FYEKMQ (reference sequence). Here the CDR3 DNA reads TGTGCCAGCAGCTTAGGTAGCGGGGGGGCCGTATCCTACAATGAGCAGTTCTTC. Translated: CASSLGSGGAVSYNEQFF.

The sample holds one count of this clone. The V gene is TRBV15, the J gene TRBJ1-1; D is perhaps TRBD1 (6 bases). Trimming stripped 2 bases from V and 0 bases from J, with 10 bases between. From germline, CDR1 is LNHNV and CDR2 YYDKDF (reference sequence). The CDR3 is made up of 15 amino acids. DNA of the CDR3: TGTGCCACCAGCAGATCGGACAGTTTGAACACTGAAGCTTTCTTT. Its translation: CATSRSDSLNTEAFF.

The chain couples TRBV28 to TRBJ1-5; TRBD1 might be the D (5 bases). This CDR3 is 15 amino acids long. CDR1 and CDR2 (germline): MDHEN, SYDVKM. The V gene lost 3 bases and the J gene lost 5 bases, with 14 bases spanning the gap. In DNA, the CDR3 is TGTGCCAGCAGTTTTGGGCAACCGGGGGATCAGCCCCAGCATTTT. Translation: CASSFGQPGDQPQHF.